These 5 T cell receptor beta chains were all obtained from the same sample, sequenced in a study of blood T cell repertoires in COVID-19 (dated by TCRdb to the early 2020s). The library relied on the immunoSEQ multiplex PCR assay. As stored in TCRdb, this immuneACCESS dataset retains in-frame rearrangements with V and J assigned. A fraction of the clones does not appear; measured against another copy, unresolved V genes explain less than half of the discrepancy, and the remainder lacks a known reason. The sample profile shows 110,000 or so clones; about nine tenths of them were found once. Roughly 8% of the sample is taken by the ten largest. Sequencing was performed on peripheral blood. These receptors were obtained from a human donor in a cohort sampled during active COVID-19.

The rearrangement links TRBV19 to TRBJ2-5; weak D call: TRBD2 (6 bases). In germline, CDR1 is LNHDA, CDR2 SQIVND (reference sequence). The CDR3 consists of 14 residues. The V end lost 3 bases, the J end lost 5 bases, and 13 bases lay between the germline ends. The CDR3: CASSITGVGETQYF. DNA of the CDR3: TGTGCCAGTAGTATTACGGGGGTGGGGGAGACCCAGTACTTC.

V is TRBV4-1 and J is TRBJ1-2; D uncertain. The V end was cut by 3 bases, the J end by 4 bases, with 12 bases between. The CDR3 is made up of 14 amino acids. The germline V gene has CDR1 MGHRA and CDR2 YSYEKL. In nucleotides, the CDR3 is TGCGCCAGCAGCCATGCCGACACCCTCTATGGCTACACCTTC. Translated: CASSHADTLYGYTF.

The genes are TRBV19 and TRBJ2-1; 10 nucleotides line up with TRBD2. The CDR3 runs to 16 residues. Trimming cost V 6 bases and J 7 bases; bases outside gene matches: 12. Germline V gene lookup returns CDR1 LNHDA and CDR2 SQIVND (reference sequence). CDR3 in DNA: TGTGCCAGTAGCGTATTAGCGGGAGGCGGGAGTAATGAGCAGTTCTTC. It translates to CASSVLAGGGSNEQFF. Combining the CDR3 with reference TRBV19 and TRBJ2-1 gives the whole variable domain DGGITQSPKYLFRKEGQNVTLSCEQNLNHDAMYWYRQDPGQGLRLIYYSQIVNDFQKGDIAEGYSVSREKKESFPLTVTSAQKNPTAFYLCASSVLAGGGSNEQFFGPGTRLTVL.

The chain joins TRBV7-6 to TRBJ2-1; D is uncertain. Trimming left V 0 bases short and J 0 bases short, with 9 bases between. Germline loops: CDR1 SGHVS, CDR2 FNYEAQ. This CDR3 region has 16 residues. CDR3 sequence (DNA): TGTGCCAGCAGCTTAGCGAAACTCGGCTCCTACAATGAGCAGTTCTTC. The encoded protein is CASSLAKLGSYNEQFF. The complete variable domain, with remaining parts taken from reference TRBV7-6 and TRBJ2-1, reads GAGVSQSPRYKVTKRGQDVALRCDPISGHVSLYWYRQALGQGPEFLTYFNYEAQQDKSGLPNDRFSAERPEGSISTLTIQRTEQRDSAMYRCASSLAKLGSYNEQFFGPGTRLTVL.

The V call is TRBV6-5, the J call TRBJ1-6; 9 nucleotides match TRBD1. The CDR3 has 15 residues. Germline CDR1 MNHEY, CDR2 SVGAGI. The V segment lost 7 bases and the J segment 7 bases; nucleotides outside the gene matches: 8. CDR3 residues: CASKGGQGPNSPLHF. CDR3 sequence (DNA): TGTGCCAGCAAAGGGGGACAGGGTCCGAATTCACCCCTCCACTTT.